These T cell receptor beta chains were read from a single sample in a study of PD-1 blockade in mismatch repair-deficient tumors. The method was immunoSEQ multiplex PCR; TCRdb's version includes in-frame clones alone and lacks a portion of them. The sample holds roughly 110,000 clones, over 65% seen once. Here the sequenced sample was peripheral blood, taken approximately 14 months after starting pembrolizumab. The receptors shown here come from an adult with mismatch repair-deficient cancer. Each CDR3 is given without its conserved first and last residue. D genes are given only for firm matches. Expanded clones are given a class, and other clones once, few, many or no size at all.

cdr3_aa v_call clone_size cdr3_length j_call d_call
ASSSLDSGSRNEQF TRBV18 - 14 TRBJ2-1 TRBD2
ASSPIAGSSYEQY TRBV4-1 once 13 TRBJ2-7 TRBD2
ASSKGGQGAEKEQY TRBV21-1 - 14 TRBJ2-7 -
ASSLASYEQY TRBV5-4 few 10 TRBJ2-7 -
ASSLGADTGELF TRBV7-9 - 12 TRBJ2-2 -
ASSQDRRGLSYGYT TRBV4-2 - 14 TRBJ1-2 -
ASSPTVASGSGEQY TRBV7-3 - 14 TRBJ2-7 TRBD2
AIRSTGTGLPSGANVLT TRBV10-3 - 17 TRBJ2-6 TRBD1
ASSPPRGAGGELF TRBV28 - 13 TRBJ2-2 -
ASSPASGFKGNTIY TRBV9 - 14 TRBJ1-3 -
ASSSQGIAPDTQY TRBV5-1 once 13 TRBJ2-3 -
ASRNGGANVLT TRBV19 once 11 TRBJ2-6 -
AISELEGGHTGELF TRBV10-3 - 14 TRBJ2-2 TRBD2
ASSGAGTAGEKLF TRBV2 many 13 TRBJ1-4 TRBD1
ASSQGLRGADTQY TRBV4-3 once 13 TRBJ2-3 TRBD2
ASSLGAAGANEQF TRBV7-9 few 13 TRBJ2-1 TRBD2
ASSLNRGSSYEQY TRBV11-2 - 13 TRBJ2-7 TRBD1
ASSASTGQGYEQY TRBV9 - 13 TRBJ2-7 TRBD1
ASSTRTVSGANVLT TRBV11-3 once 14 TRBJ2-6 -
ASSQYLGTSGGGYEQY TRBV4-2 - 16 TRBJ2-7 TRBD2
ASSLATYEQY TRBV11-3 few 10 TRBJ2-7 -
ASSPPGTGANTEAF TRBV5-1 - 14 TRBJ1-1 TRBD1
ANSFGTSGSMQTQY TRBV7-7 - 14 TRBJ2-5 TRBD2
ASCGEPYEQY TRBV2 few 10 TRBJ2-7 -
ASSLGIRETEAF TRBV5-1 once 12 TRBJ1-1 -
ASSSQGTEAF TRBV5-1 few 10 TRBJ1-1 -
ASRLLAIDNEQF TRBV19 few 12 TRBJ2-1 TRBD2
ASSQDSGGKNIQY TRBV4-3 - 13 TRBJ2-4 TRBD2
ASSGPPPSSYNEQF TRBV6-1 once 14 TRBJ2-1 -
ASTDGNRETTEAF TRBV19 - 13 TRBJ1-1 -
ASRERTGNYGYT TRBV6-1 once 12 TRBJ1-2 TRBD1
ASSRGTGSGNTIY TRBV19 - 13 TRBJ1-3 -
ASSLPLAINEQF TRBV11-2 - 12 TRBJ2-1 -
AWSIAGEWVTHEQY TRBV30 - 14 TRBJ2-7 TRBD2
AWSDKTGGYTEAF TRBV30 - 13 TRBJ1-1 TRBD1
ASTRDRGGEQF TRBV2 few 11 TRBJ2-1 TRBD1
SAPYYNEQF TRBV20-1 - 9 TRBJ2-1 -
ASIPPQGGGGYT TRBV28 - 12 TRBJ1-2 TRBD1
ASSSASGISTGELF TRBV7-6 - 14 TRBJ2-2 TRBD2
ASSLAGGGSRGGQF TRBV5-1 - 14 TRBJ2-1 -
ASSLTGLAEETQY TRBV11-2 once 13 TRBJ2-5 TRBD2
ASSPIATDEQY TRBV7-8 few 11 TRBJ2-7 -
ATLGTKDNEQF TRBV6-1 once 11 TRBJ2-1 -
ASSMSSVSGNTIY TRBV19 - 13 TRBJ1-3 -
SAREGSSYEQY TRBV29-1 - 11 TRBJ2-7 -
ASSGSGTGGADTQY TRBV6-6 few 14 TRBJ2-3 TRBD1
ASSEGTGGYNQPQH TRBV2 - 14 TRBJ1-5 TRBD1
ASSLSGVGPYEQY TRBV27 few 13 TRBJ2-7 -
ASSLEDTTYEQY TRBV11-2 - 12 TRBJ2-7 -
ASSLTGGSYNEQF TRBV5-6 - 13 TRBJ2-1 TRBD1
ASNPGSPSGNTIY TRBV9 - 13 TRBJ1-3 -
ASSLADRRNEQF TRBV11-3 - 12 TRBJ2-1 -
ASSPARFTDTQY TRBV11-2 once 12 TRBJ2-3 -
ASSPGQSDTSGTSSYNEQF TRBV5-1 - 19 TRBJ2-1 TRBD2
ASSEAWLAGDRETQY TRBV6-1 many 15 TRBJ2-5 TRBD2
ASSFTRERGEQF TRBV6-4 - 12 TRBJ2-1 -
ASSPGGVGNTIY TRBV5-4 - 12 TRBJ1-3 -
ATSTGPQETQY TRBV15 once 11 TRBJ2-5 -
ASGYDRGGDYGYT TRBV19 - 13 TRBJ1-2 TRBD1